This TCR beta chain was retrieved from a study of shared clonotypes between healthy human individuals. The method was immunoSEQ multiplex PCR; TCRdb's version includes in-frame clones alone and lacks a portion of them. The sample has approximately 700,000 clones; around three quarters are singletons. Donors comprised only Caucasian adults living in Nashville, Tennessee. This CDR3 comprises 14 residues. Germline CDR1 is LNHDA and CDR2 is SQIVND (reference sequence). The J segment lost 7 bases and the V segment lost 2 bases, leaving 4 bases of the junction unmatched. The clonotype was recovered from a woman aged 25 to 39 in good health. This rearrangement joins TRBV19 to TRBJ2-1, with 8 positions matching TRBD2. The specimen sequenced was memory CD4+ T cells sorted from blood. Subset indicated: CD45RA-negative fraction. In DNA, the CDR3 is TGTGCCAGTAGTATAACGGGAGGGCCTAATGAGCAGTTCTTC. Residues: CASSITGGPNEQFF.